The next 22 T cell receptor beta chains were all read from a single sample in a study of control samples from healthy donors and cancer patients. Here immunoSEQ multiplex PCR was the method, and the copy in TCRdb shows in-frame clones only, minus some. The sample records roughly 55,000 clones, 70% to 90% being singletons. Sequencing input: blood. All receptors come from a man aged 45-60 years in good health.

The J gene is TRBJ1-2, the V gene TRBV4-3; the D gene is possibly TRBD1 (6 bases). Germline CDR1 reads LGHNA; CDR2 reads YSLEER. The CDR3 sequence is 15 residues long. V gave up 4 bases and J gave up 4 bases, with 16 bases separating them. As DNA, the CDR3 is TGCGCCAGCAGCCGACAGATACAGGGTTTCTATGGCTACACCTTC. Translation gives CASSRQIQGFYGYTF.

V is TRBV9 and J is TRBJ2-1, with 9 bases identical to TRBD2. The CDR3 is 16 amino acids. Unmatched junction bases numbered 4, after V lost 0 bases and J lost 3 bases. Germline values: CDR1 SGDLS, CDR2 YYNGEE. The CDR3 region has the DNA TGTGCCAGCAGCGTAGATAGGCGGGAGGGCTACAATGAGCAGTTCTTC. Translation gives CASSVDRREGYNEQFF.

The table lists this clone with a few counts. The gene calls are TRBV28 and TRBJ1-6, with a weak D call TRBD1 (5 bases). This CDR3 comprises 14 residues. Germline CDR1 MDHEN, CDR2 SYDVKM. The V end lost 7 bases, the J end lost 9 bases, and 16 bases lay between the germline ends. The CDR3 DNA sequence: TGTGCCAGCACCGACCCTCAGGGATTTTCACCCCTCCACTTT. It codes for CASTDPQGFSPLHF.

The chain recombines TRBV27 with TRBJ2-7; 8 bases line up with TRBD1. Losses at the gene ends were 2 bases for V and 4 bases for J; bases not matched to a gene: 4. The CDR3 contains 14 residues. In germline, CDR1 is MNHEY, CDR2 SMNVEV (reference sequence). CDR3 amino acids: CASSLQGAGYEQYF. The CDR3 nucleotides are TGTGCCAGCAGTTTACAGGGGGCAGGATACGAGCAGTACTTC.

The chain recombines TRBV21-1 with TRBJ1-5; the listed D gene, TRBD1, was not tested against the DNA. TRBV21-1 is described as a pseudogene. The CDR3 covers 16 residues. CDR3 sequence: CASSKVRDDSNQPQHF. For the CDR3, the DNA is TGTGCCAGCAGCAAAGTCAGGGATGATAGCAATCAGCCCCAGCATTTT.

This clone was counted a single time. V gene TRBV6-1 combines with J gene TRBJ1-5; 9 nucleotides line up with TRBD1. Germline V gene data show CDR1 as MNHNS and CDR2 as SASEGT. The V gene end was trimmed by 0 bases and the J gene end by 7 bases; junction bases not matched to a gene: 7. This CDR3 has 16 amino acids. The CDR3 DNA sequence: TGTGCCAGCAGTGAAGCGCTAGGGACAGGGTCACAGCCCCAGCATTTT. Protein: CASSEALGTGSQPQHF.

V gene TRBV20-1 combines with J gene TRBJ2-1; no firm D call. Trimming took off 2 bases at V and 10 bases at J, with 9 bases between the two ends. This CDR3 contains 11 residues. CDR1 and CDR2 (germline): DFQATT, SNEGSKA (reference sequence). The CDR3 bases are TGCAGTGCTAGACCCGCGGTGGAGCAGTTCTTC. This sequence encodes CSARPAVEQFF.

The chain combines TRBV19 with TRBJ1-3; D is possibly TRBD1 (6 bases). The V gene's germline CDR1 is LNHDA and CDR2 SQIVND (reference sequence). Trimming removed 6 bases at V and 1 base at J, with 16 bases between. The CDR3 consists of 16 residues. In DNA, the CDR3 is TGTGCCAGTAGCCTTACAGGGCCTGCTTCTGGAAACACCATATATTTT. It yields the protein CASSLTGPASGNTIYF. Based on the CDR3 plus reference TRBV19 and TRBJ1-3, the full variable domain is DGGITQSPKYLFRKEGQNVTLSCEQNLNHDAMYWYRQDPGQGLRLIYYSQIVNDFQKGDIAEGYSVSREKKESFPLTVTSAQKNPTAFYLCASSLTGPASGNTIYFGEGSWLTVV.

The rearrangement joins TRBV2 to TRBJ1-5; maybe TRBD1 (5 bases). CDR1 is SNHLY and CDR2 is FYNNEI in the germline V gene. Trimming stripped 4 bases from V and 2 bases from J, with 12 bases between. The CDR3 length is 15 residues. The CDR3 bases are TGTGCCAGCAGTGTAGAGGGGACTGGCAATCAGCCCCAGCATTTT. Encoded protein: CASSVEGTGNQPQHF.

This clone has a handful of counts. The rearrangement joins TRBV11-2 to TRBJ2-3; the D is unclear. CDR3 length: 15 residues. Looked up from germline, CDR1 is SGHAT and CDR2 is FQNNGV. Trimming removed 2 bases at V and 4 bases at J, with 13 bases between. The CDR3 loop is CASSLSSYTSDTQYF. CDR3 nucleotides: TGTGCCAGCAGCTTATCTAGTTATACCTCAGATACGCAGTATTTT.

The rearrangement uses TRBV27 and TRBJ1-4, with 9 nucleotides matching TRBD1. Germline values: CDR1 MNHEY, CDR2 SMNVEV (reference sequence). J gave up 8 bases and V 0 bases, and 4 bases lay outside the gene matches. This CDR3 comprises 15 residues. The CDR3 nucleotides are TGTGCCAGCAGTTTATCAGGGACAGGGCCCGAAAAACTGTTTTTT. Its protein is CASSLSGTGPEKLFF.

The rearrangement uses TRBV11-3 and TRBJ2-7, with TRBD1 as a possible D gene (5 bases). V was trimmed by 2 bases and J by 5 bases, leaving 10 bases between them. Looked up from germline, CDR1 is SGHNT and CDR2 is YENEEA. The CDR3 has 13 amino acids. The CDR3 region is CASSLSQGDEQYF. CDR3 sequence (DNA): TGTGCCAGCAGCTTAAGTCAGGGCGACGAGCAGTACTTC.

CDR3 DNA sequence: TGTGCCAGTACCCAGGGTCTTGTGGACTATGGCTACACCTTC. It specifies CASTQGLVDYGYTF. V is TRBV19 and J is TRBJ1-2; perhaps TRBD1 as D (5 bases). This CDR3 region has 14 residues. The V gene's germline CDR1 is LNHDA and CDR2 SQIVND (reference sequence). The V end was cut by 7 bases, the J end by 3 bases, with 15 bases between.

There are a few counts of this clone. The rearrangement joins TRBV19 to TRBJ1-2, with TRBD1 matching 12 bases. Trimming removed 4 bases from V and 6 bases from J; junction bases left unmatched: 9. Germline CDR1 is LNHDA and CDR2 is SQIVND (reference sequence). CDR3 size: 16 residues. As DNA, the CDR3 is TGTGCCAGTAGTAGGGGGACAGGGGGCTTAGAGGATGGCTACACCTTC. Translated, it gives CASSRGTGGLEDGYTF.

The CDR3 reads CASSLGTAGLGSGELFF. In DNA form, the CDR3 reads TGTGCCAGCAGCCTCGGGACAGCGGGACTAGGGTCCGGGGAGCTGTTTTTT. The chain combines TRBV7-6 with TRBJ2-2, with a weak D call TRBD2 (8 bases). The germline V and J ends were trimmed by 5 bases and 6 bases, with 22 bases remaining between them. The CDR3 loop spans 17 amino acids. Germline loops: CDR1 SGHVS, CDR2 FNYEAQ.

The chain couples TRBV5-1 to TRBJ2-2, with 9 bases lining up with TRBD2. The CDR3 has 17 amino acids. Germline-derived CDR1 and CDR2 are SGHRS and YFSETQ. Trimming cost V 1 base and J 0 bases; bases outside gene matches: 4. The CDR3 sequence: CASSLRLAGTNTGELFF. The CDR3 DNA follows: TGCGCCAGCAGCTTGCGTCTAGCGGGGACGAACACCGGGGAGCTGTTTTTT.

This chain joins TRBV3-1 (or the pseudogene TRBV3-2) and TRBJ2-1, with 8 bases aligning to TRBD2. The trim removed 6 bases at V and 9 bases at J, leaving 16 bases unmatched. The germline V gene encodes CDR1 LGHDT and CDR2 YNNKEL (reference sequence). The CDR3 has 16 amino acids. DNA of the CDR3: TGTGCCAGCAGTTTAAGTGCCAGCGGGAGAGGTGGTGAGCAGTTCTTC. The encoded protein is CASSLSASGRGGEQFF.

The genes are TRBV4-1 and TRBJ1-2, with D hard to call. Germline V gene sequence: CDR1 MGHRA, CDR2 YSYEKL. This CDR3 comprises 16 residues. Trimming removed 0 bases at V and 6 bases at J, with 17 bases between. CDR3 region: CASSQEDNFLGHGYTF. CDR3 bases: TGCGCCAGCAGCCAAGAAGACAATTTTTTAGGCCATGGCTACACCTTC.

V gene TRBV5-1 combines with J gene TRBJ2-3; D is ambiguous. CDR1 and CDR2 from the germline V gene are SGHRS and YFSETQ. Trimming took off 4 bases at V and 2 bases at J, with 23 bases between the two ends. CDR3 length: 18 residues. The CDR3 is CASSIPRGSSEATDTQYF. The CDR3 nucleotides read TGCGCCAGCAGCATACCTCGAGGATCATCCGAGGCCACAGATACGCAGTATTTT. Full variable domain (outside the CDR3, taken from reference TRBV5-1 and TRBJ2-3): KAGVTQTPRYLIKTRGQQVTLSCSPISGHRSVSWYQQTPGQGLQFLFEYFSETQRNKGNFPGRFSGRQFSNSRSEMNVSTLELGDSALYLCASSIPRGSSEATDTQYFGPGTRLTVL.

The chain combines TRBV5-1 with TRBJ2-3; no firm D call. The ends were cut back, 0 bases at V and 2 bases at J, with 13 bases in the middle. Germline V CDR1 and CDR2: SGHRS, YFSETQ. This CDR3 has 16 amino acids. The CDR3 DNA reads TGCGCCAGCAGCTTGGCCGTACAGAAGATCACAGATACGCAGTATTTT. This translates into CASSLAVQKITDTQYF. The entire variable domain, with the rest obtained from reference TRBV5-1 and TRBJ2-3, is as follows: KAGVTQTPRYLIKTRGQQVTLSCSPISGHRSVSWYQQTPGQGLQFLFEYFSETQRNKGNFPGRFSGRQFSNSRSEMNVSTLELGDSALYLCASSLAVQKITDTQYFGPGTRLTVL.

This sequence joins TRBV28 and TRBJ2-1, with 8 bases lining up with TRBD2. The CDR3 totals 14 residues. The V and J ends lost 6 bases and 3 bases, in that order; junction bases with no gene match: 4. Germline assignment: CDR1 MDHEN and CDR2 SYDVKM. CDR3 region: CASSVTSGYNEQFF. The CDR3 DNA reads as TGTGCCAGCAGCGTCACTAGCGGCTACAATGAGCAGTTCTTC.

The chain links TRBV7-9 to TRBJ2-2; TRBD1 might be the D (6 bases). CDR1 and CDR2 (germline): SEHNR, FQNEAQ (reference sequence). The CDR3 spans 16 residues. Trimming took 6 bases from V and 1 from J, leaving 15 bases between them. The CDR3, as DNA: TGTGCCAGCAGTTTGGGGGCAGGGATGAACACCGGGGAGCTGTTTTTT. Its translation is CASSLGAGMNTGELFF.